The 16 T cell receptor beta chains in this list originate from one sample, sequenced in a study of blood T cell repertoires in COVID-19. TCRdb keeps only in-frame clones here, not all; method: immunoSEQ multiplex PCR. The sample lists more than 90,000 clones; 60% to 85% were seen once. Sequenced material: peripheral blood. Receptors were obtained from a man between 70 and 80 years old with acute or convalescent COVID-19.

This chain links TRBV5-6 with TRBJ2-7; 7 bases are shared with TRBD1. Germline V gene lookup returns CDR1 SGHDT and CDR2 YYEEEE. Trimming at V came to 3 bases and at J to 0 bases, leaving 3 bases not matched to a gene. CDR3 length equals 14 residues. CDR3 loop: CASSSRDSSYEQYF. The CDR3 nucleotides read TGTGCCAGCAGCTCCCGGGACAGCTCCTACGAGCAGTACTTC.

CDR3 DNA: TGTGCCAGCAGCCCAAGACGCCCGGACAGGCCGAACACTGAAGCTTTCTTT. Protein product: CASSPRRPDRPNTEAFF. The chain recombines TRBV11-2 with TRBJ1-1; TRBD1 aligns across 7 bases. V dropped 5 bases and J dropped 1; count of bases not matched to a gene: 13. Germline loops: CDR1 SGHAT, CDR2 FQNNGV. There are 17 residues in the CDR3.

This CDR3 is CASSFAEAFF. CDR3 DNA: TGTGCCAGCAGCTTCGCTGAAGCTTTCTTT. The rearrangement uses TRBV7-6 and TRBJ1-1, with D uncertain. The V gene lost 3 bases and the J gene lost 6 bases, with 2 bases spanning the gap. The CDR3 extends over 10 amino acids. Germline CDR1 reads SGHVS; CDR2 reads FNYEAQ. Based on the CDR3 plus reference TRBV7-6 and TRBJ1-1, the full variable domain is GAGVSQSPRYKVTKRGQDVALRCDPISGHVSLYWYRQALGQGPEFLTYFNYEAQQDKSGLPNDRFSAERPEGSISTLTIQRTEQRDSAMYRCASSFAEAFFGQGTRLTVV.

V and J are TRBV5-1 and TRBJ1-2; 9 bases line up with TRBD1. The ends lost 2 bases at V and 5 bases at J; junction bases unmatched: 16. CDR3 length equals 18 residues. Germline CDR1 and CDR2: SGHRS and YFSETQ. DNA for the CDR3: TGCGCCAGCAGCTTTCTAGAGGGACAGGGTCGTGATGTATATGGCTACACCTTC. This codes for CASSFLEGQGRDVYGYTF.

The chain carries TRBV6-2 or TRBV6-3 and TRBJ1-5; no clear D. The V and J ends lost 0 bases and 5 bases respectively, with 14 bases between them. Looked up from germline, CDR1 is MNHEY and CDR2 is SVGEGT. CDR3 length: 16 amino acids. The CDR3 loop reads CASSYSIRGSHQPQHF. The CDR3 coding sequence is TGTGCCAGCAGTTACTCGATCCGGGGTTCGCATCAGCCCCAGCATTTT.

The V gene is TRBV5-3, the J gene TRBJ2-5; D perhaps matches TRBD2 (6 bases). TRBV5-3 is given ORF status, its function remaining uncertain. This CDR3 is 14 amino acids long. Between the trimmed V and J ends, which lost 8 bases and 0 bases, there was a span of 14 bases. The CDR3 bases are TGTGCCAGTCCTCCGGGAGACTACCAAGAGACCCAGTACTTC. Amino acid sequence: CASPPGDYQETQYF.

The rearrangement links TRBV7-8 to TRBJ2-7; possible D gene TRBD2, 5 bases. There are 15 residues in the CDR3. The V end lost 3 bases, the J end lost 5 bases, and 17 bases lay between the germline ends. Germline-derived CDR1 and CDR2 are SGHVS and FQNEAQ. In DNA, the CDR3 is TGTGCCAGCAGCTTGGGTGGTGGGAGATCCGACGAGCAGTACTTC. Protein product: CASSLGGGRSDEQYF.

The J gene is TRBJ1-1, the V gene TRBV21-1; TRBD1 was called by the table and not checked on the DNA. TRBV21-1 is termed a pseudogene. The CDR3 covers 14 residues. This CDR3 is CASSIVSGDAEAFF. In DNA form, the CDR3 reads TGTGCCAGCAGCATCGTCTCAGGGGACGCTGAAGCTTTCTTT.

The rearrangement links TRBV5-1 to TRBJ2-3; D possibly corresponds to TRBD2 (5 bases). V was cut by 6 bases and J by 3 bases, with 14 bases left in between. From germline, CDR1 is SGHRS and CDR2 YFSETQ. The CDR3 runs to 14 residues. In DNA form, the CDR3 reads TGCGCCAGCACCGCAAGAGGGTTTACAGATACGCAGTATTTT. Translating gives CASTARGFTDTQYF. The variable domain in full, completed from reference TRBV5-1 and TRBJ2-3, reads KAGVTQTPRYLIKTRGQQVTLSCSPISGHRSVSWYQQTPGQGLQFLFEYFSETQRNKGNFPGRFSGRQFSNSRSEMNVSTLELGDSALYLCASTARGFTDTQYFGPGTRLTVL.

J is TRBJ2-7 and V is TRBV18, with 8 bases fitting TRBD2. The CDR3 spans 14 residues. CDR1 KGHSH and CDR2 LQKENI come from the germline V gene. V was clipped by 4 bases and J by 3 bases; unmatched bases: 5. This CDR3 reads CASSQGLDNYEQYF. CDR3 coding DNA: TGTGCCAGCTCACAGGGACTAGATAACTACGAGCAGTACTTC. Looking up the rest from reference TRBV18 and TRBJ2-7 gives the full variable domain: NAGVMQNPRHLVRRRGQEARLRCSPMKGHSHVYWYRQLPEEGLKFMVYLQKENIIDESGMPKERFSAEFPKEGPSILRIQQVVRGDSAAYFCASSQGLDNYEQYFGPGTRLTVT.

This clone was observed a single time. V and J are TRBV7-6 and TRBJ1-3; 7 bases are a match to TRBD1. Looked up from germline, CDR1 is SGHVS and CDR2 is FNYEAQ. With 4 bases clipped from V and 2 bases from J, the junction kept 5 bases outside the gene matches. The CDR3 runs to 15 residues. The CDR3 bases are TGTGCCAGCAGCTCGACGCAGGGGGCTGGAAACACCATATATTTT. This sequence encodes CASSSTQGAGNTIYF. Drawing the rest from reference TRBV7-6 and TRBJ1-3, the complete variable domain is GAGVSQSPRYKVTKRGQDVALRCDPISGHVSLYWYRQALGQGPEFLTYFNYEAQQDKSGLPNDRFSAERPEGSISTLTIQRTEQRDSAMYRCASSSTQGAGNTIYFGEGSWLTVV.

V and J are TRBV6-2 or TRBV6-3 and TRBJ2-6; the D gene is possibly TRBD1 (5 bases). The ends were cut back, 4 bases at V and 4 bases at J, with 11 bases in the middle. The V gene's germline CDR1 is MNHEY and CDR2 SVGEGT. The CDR3 length is 15 residues. In DNA form, the CDR3 reads TGTGCCAGCAGTTTTCAGGGAAACGGGGCCAACGTCCTGACTTTC. Translated: CASSFQGNGANVLTF.

V is TRBV19 and J is TRBJ2-7; 9 bases align to TRBD2. V was pared by 0 bases and J by 5 bases, with 5 bases of the junction left unmatched. The CDR3 has 15 amino acids. The germline gives CDR1 LNHDA, CDR2 SQIVND (reference sequence). In nucleotides, the CDR3 is TGTGCCAGTAGTATAGATGGGGTAGCGGGAGACGAGCAGTACTTC. It encodes CASSIDGVAGDEQYF.

The V gene is TRBV12-3 or TRBV12-4, the J gene TRBJ2-3; D possibly corresponds to TRBD2 (5 bases). V dropped 3 bases and J dropped 8 bases, with 12 bases sitting between them. The CDR3 loop spans 13 amino acids. The CDR3: CASSFVTGTTQYF. CDR3 nucleotides: TGTGCCAGCAGTTTCGTGACGGGAACTACGCAGTATTTT.

The chain uses TRBV7-2 and TRBJ1-1; 9 bases map to TRBD1. The junction had 19 bases not matched to a gene; V was cut back by 1 base and J by 7 bases. Germline lookup yields CDR1 SGHTA and CDR2 FQGNSA. The CDR3 is 19 residues long. The DNA of the CDR3 is TGTGCCAGCAGCTTAGAGTGGACTATTTGGACAGGGGTGGGCGATGAAGCTTTCTTT. Translating gives CASSLEWTIWTGVGDEAFF.

J is TRBJ2-7 and V is TRBV6-6; 8 nucleotides match TRBD1. The CDR3 extends over 13 amino acids. The V gene's germline CDR1 is MNHNY and CDR2 SVGAGI (reference sequence). After removal of 6 bases from V and 4 bases from J, the junction contained 5 bases not matched to a gene. CDR3 sequence: CASRSNRGYEQYF. CDR3 in DNA: TGTGCCAGCAGATCCAACAGGGGGTACGAGCAGTACTTC.